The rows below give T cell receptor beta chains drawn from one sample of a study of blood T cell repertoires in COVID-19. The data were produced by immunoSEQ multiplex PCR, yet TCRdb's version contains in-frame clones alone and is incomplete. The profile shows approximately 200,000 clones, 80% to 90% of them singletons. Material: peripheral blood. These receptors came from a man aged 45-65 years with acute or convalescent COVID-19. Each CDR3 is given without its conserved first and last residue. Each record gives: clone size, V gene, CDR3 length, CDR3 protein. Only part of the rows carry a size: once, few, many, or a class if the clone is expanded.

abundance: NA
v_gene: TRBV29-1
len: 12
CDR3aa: SVETQPSNYGYT

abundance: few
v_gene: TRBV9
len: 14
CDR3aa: ASTLGERGNTGELF

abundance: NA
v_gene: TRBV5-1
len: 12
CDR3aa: ASSPGEANQPQH

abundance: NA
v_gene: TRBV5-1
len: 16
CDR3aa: ASSLGQADLSAKNIQY

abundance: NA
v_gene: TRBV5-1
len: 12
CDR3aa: ASSTQGLGEKLF

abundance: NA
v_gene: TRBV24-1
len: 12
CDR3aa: ATARKNSNQPQH

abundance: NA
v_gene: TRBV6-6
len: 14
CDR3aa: ASSYGGVEAKNIQY

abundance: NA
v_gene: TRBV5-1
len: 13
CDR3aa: ASSSLAGASYEQY

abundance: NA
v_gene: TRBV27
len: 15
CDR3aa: ASSLFARDRYQETQY

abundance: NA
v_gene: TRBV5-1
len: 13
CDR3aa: ASSLASAQADTQY

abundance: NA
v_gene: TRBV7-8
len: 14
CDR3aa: ASSLGQHYSNQPQH

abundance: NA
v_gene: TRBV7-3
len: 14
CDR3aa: ASSLAPGGMNTEAF

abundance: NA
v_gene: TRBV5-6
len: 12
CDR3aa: ASSLRGTDYEQY

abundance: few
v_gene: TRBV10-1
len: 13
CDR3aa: ASSDGVAGALEQY

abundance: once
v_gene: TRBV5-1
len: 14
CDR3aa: ASSAADRSSGNTIY

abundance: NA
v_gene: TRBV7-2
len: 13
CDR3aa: ASSLGQGLFQPQH

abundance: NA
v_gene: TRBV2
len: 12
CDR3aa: ASSGEASSYEQY

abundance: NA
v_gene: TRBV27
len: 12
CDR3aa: ASSSAGWNTEAF

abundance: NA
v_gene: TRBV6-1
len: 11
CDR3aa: ASSETGSGEQF

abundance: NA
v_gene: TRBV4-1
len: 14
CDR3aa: ASSKDAGGGANVLT

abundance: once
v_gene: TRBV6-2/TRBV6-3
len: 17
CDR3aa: ASSYGGGTGTSYNSPLH

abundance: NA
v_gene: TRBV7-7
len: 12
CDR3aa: ASSSHPGEGEQF

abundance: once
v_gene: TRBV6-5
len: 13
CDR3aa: ASLSGVGGTDTQY

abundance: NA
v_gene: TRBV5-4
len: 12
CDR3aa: ASSPGTTNSPLH

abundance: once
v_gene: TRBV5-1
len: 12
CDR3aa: ASSFQGHRAEAF

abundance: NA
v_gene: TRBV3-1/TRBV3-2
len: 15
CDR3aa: ASSHPGKLAGSYEQY

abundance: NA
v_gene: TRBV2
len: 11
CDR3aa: ASRVARQETQY

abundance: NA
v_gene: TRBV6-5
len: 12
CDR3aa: ASNKQGIRQPQH

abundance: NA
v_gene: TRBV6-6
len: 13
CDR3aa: ASSYSEGAAGELF

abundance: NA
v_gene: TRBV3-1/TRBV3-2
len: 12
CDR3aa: ASSWREGTGELF

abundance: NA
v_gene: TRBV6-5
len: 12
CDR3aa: ASSYGDGTYEQY

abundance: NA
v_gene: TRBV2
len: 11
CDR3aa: ASRATGVGEQF

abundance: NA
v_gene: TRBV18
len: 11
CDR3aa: ASSPRQGPEAF

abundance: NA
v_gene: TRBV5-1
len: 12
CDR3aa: ASSLGQDTDTIY

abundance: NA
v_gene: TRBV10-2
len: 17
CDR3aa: ASSDGRGQRRPYNSPLH

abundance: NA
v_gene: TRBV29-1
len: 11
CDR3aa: SVDTGGGQPQH

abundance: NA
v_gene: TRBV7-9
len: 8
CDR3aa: ASSSNTQY

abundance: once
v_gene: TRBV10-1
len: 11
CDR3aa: ASKGQGSNEQF

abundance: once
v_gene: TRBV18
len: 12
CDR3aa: ASSPPQGWGEAF

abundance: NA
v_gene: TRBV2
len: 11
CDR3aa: ASNRGSSYEQY

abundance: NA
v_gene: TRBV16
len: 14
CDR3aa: ASSQSVRRPNTEAF

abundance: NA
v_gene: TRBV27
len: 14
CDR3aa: ASSLEGISTNEKLF

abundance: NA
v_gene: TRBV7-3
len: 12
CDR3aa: ASSTGTSGGELF

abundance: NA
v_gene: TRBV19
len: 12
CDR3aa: ASSIRVGANVLT